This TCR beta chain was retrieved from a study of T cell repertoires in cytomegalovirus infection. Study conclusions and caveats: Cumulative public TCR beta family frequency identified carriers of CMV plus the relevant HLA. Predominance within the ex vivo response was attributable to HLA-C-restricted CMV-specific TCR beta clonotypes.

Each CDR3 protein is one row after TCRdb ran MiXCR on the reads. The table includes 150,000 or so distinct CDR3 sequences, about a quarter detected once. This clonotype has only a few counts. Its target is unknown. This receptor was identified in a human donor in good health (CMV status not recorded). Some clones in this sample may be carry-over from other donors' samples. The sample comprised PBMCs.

The CDR3 DNA follows: TGTGCCAGCAGCTTCTACCGGACTAGCCCTACCTACGAGCAGTACTTC. Protein: CASSFYRTSPTYEQYF. V and J are TRBV5-6 and TRBJ2-7; 8 nucleotides agree with TRBD2. J lost 2 bases, V lost 2 bases, and 9 bases had no gene match. The CDR3 contains 16 residues. The germline V gene encodes CDR1 SGHDT and CDR2 YYEEEE.